The source of this T cell receptor (beta chain) is a study of T cells in Graves' hyperthyroidism and ophthalmopathy. Study outcomes and limitations: Blood also held most thyroid clonotypes expanded beyond 0.001.

Trimming took 3 bases from V and 4 from J, leaving 21 bases between them. Germline V lookup: CDR1 SQVTM, CDR2 ANQGSEA. The CDR3 is 16 amino acids. At least ten counts were recorded for this clonotype. The antigen remains unidentified. It was RNA transcripts that yielded the amplified TCR beta CDR3 regions. First-round RT-PCR targeting the TCR CDR3 was performed with the HTBI primer set. TCRdb reanalysed the multiplex PCR reads using MiXCR and keeps one entry per CDR3 protein. The table has fewer than 600,000 distinct CDR3 sequences, 13% to 15% seen once; the top ten hold around 17%. Lactation, pregnancy, other autoimmune disease or uncontrolled infection led to exclusion of patients.

Material for sequencing was blood. The sequence was obtained from a woman aged 18-35 years with Graves' hyperthyroidism. The chain uses TRBV29-1 and TRBJ1-2; D is perhaps TRBD1 (5 bases). The CDR3 is CSVEEGWGRGLYGYTF. CDR3 DNA sequence: TGCAGCGTTGAGGAGGGGTGGGGGAGAGGGCTCTATGGCTACACCTTC. Complete variable domain (other parts from reference TRBV29-1 and TRBJ1-2): SAVISQKPSRDICQRGTSLTIQCQVDSQVTMMFWYRQQPGQSLTLIATANQGSEATYESGFVIDKFPISRPNLTFSTLTVSNMSPEDSSIYLCSVEEGWGRGLYGYTFGSGTRLTVV.